This T cell receptor (beta chain) was captured by sequencing in a study of Tregs in tolerant kidney transplant recipients. Study results and caveats: Expanding Tregs on activated donor B cells appeared to best identify donor-specific TCRbeta clones.

Assay: immunoSEQ multiplex PCR; the TCRdb copy retains only in-frame clones and omits some. The table has tens of thousands of clones, 91% seen once. Only a few counts were recorded for this clone. Its antigen remains unidentified. The nonmyeloablative bone marrow transplants came from related graft donors, with transient mixed chimerism. Unstimulated regulatory T cells (CD4+CD25+CD127-), CD4+CD25- non-regulatory cells, CD4 and CD8 cells were FACS-sorted from thawed PBMCs. The sequenced sample was CD4+ T cells from blood (PBMCs), obtained 24 months after the transplant. This clonotype was sampled from a human patient who received a combined kidney and bone marrow transplant. Some T cells may be the graft donor's.

The CDR3 protein is CAANRGANYGYTF. In DNA form, the CDR3 reads TGTGCCGCCAACAGGGGAGCTAACTATGGCTACACCTTC. V usage is TRBV10-3 and J usage is TRBJ1-2; 7 positions match TRBD1. V lost 11 bases, J lost 0 bases, and 6 bases stayed unmatched. Per the germline V gene, CDR1 is ENHRY and CDR2 is SYGVKD. This CDR3 has 13 amino acids.